Here is one TCR beta chain with its context. Its recognized antigen is unknown. These data belong to a study of cytomegalovirus exposure and HLA in healthy donors (dated by TCRdb to between 2016 and 2019). Describing the broader study: In an earlier analysis of around 540 of the donors, approximately 300 Gb of sequence data and 95 million to 130 million unique TCR beta sequences from roughly 180 million T cells were reported. About 330 gigabases of sequencing data and around 80 million unique TCR sequences made up an early release that covered fewer than 650 HLA-typed donors. Of the 300 to 400 genotyped donors, 65% to 90% fell in the genetic ancestry cluster associated with self-reported Caucasian donors. The study aimed to test whether signatures of past pathogen exposure could be identified by cataloging public T cell receptors. The study used immunosequencing to profile the T cell repertoires of hundreds of subjects and linked those repertoires to cytomegalovirus serostatus. In addition to the first cohort of around 670 subjects, a separate validation cohort of approximately 110 different subjects was used. To predict cytomegalovirus infection status, the study brought together high-throughput TCR immunosequencing, statistical association of individual TCRs with disease status, and machine learning. A later analysis re-examined previously published TCR beta repertoires from just over 650 donors and added high-resolution HLA genotyping to investigate patterns of TCR occurrence. In the later analysis, no new phenotypic data were used to find candidate immune exposures; instead, reliance was placed on TCR beta sequences and their occurrence across donors. In an earlier analysis of 500 to 650 of the donors, high-throughput TCR beta sequencing was used to judge whether each TCR beta V gene segment behaved as functional or pseudogenic. Donor age, sex, ethnicity and CMV serostatus were collected together with the repertoire data. A later genetic analysis used genome-wide SNP genotypes for 398 of the 666 donors, treating that subset as a discovery cohort. Every discovery cohort repertoire had been produced on one sequencing platform. Class I and class II HLA loci were covered by the typing at four-digit resolution. The number of donors typed differed by locus, with about 629-630 for A, B, C, DRB1 and DQB1, about 500 for DQA1, over 600 for DPA1, and approximately 470 for DPB1. Because of strong linkage in the cohort, four to six DR-DQ haplotypes were treated as single units for association and clustering. Among some 400 genotyped donors of the cohort, an average of roughly 230,000 unique TCR beta nucleotide sequences was sequenced per donor, of which about 20% were non-productive. Beyond this particular receptor, the publication reports: In this cohort, only TCR beta chains were sequenced, and detectable features were limited by the absence of alpha or paired-chain data. In an earlier analysis of 500 to 650 of the donors, most TCR beta V segments appeared in productive rearrangements about 87% or about 30% of the time, broadly matching IMGT annotations. Correlated functional status among segregating V segments might reflect linkage disequilibrium, but an unknown experimental factor could not be ruled out. When HLA alleles, especially DR and DQ, strongly co-occurred, attributing TCR associations to individual alleles was difficult. The 87-base-pair reads could not distinguish some IMGT-functional V segments, including TRBV6-2 and TRBV6-3, so those segments were excluded. While some public TCRs were present in many individuals, most TCR sequences turned up only very rarely across donors. In a later analysis, TCR association rates were found to vary across HLA loci, with the most associated TCRs seen for DRB1 alleles and the fewest for HLA-C alleles. In a later analysis, some 18,000 TCR beta sequences were associated with specific HLA alleles at a false discovery rate of 0.05. The authors suggested that the approach could potentially be extended to other disease states and immunological phenotypes. Because HLA typing was missing for some donors at each locus, association tests included only the typed subset. Roughly uniform sequencing depth across donors was assumed in presence/absence analyses, although this assumption may not hold. Several of the top co-occurrence clusters appeared to be linked to parvovirus B19, influenza, CMV and Epstein-Barr virus, according to a later analysis. Three of the identified cytomegalovirus-associated TCR beta chains were confirmed in vitro to be specific for cytomegalovirus antigens. A later genetic analysis reported fewer N-insertions in productive TCRs among donors in an Asian-associated ancestry cluster than the roughly 690-donor mean. A total of fewer than 200 TCR beta chains were listed by the study as associated with cytomegalovirus. Cytomegalovirus status was reported to be diagnosed by the classifier with high specificity and sensitivity in both the original and validation cohorts. In a later analysis, HLA-associated TCR beta chains were found to be more clonally expanded and to have lower generation probabilities than equally common non-associated chains. In a later genetic analysis, a missense DCLRE1C variant was associated with V-gene and J-gene trimming of TCR beta chains, and the association was replicated in an independent cohort. A further reported finding was that TCR beta sequences accurately predicted the HLA-A and HLA-B alleles for most subjects in the first cohort. The sequencing pipeline was judged likely to have produced a cluster of highly shared sequence variants as a technical artifact. Because counts were too low, about 18 rarely observed V segments, including chromosome 9 orphons, were excluded from the earlier analysis of 587 of the donors. The only immune exposure information available for the cohort was CMV serostatus. Most CMV-associated TCR beta chains appeared to be HLA-restricted in a later analysis, and the HLA associations seemed to be driven largely by CMV exposure.

V trim: 3 bases; J trim: 6 bases; unmatched bases: 12. The CDR3 runs 17 amino acids, cysteine and phenylalanine included. The entry retains the CDR3 DNA only, 51 bases that are in frame from base 1. The germline V gene supplies CDR1 KGHSH and CDR2 LQKENI. Libraries were constructed by the immunoSEQ multiplex PCR assay. The multiplex PCR relied on a mix of 60 forward primers for TCR Vbeta segments and 13 reverse primers for TCR Jbeta segments. A multiplex PCR assay on genomic DNA amplified the CDR3 region of rearranged TCR beta genes. On the Illumina HiSeq System, the amplified TCR beta libraries were sequenced as 87-base-pair reads. The paper's processing steps were these. Across the 500 to 850 repertoires, a later analysis counted 78 million or so unique TCR beta chains, roughly 11 million of which were shared by at least two donors. To remove PCR and sequencing errors, raw reads were error-corrected and collapsed into unique sequences using a nearest-neighbor algorithm that merged closely related sequences. CDR3 sequences were aligned to IMGT reference sequences to assign V, D and J gene segments. For a sequence to be retained, at least a six-nucleotide match to both a V gene segment and a J gene segment was required. A rearrangement counted as productive if the CDR3 had no stop codons and remained in frame with V and J, and every other rearrangement counted as non-productive. CDR3 was defined according to IMGT convention as the region running from the second conserved V-encoded cysteine to the conserved J-encoded phenylalanine. The earlier analysis of a few hundred of the donors excluded any sequence lacking an unambiguous match to a single V gene segment. In an earlier analysis of several hundred of the donors, V segments were called functional above 56.7% productive rearrangements and were called segregating when the between-donor standard deviation exceeded 5%. To diagnose cytomegalovirus status from the catalog of TCR beta chain sequences, a statistical classification framework was built. In a later analysis, TCR nucleotide sequences were compared against IMGT/GENE-DB human TR gene sequences so that V and J genes could be assigned. The TCRdist pipeline was used in a later analysis to assign CDR3 sequences and most-parsimonious VDJ recombination scenarios. A later analysis defined each TCR beta chain by its CDR3 amino acid sequence plus V-gene family, and excluded reads lacking a unique V-gene family. As a way to deal with suspected cross-contamination and a sequencing artifact, a later analysis dropped 592 nucleotide sequences that were highly shared and had low generation probability. For each public chain, a later analysis derived a clonal expansion index from normalized ranks of inferred template counts within each repertoire. In a later analysis, generation probabilities were computed with a VDJ recombination model fitted to out-of-frame rearrangements, and the resulting probabilities were checked against IGoR. A later analysis scored TCR-TCR, TCR-HLA and TCR-CMV co-occurrence with hypergeometric tests, applying a repertoire-size bias correction to TCR pairs. False discovery rates were estimated in a later analysis by permuting HLA or CMV assignments 20 times. A later analysis grouped co-occurring TCRs with DBSCAN, adding TCRdist sequence similarity when clustering within HLA-allele-positive subsets. Repertoires with fewer than 30,000 or more than 120,000 public chains, plus five repertoires with anomalous nucleotide sharing, were excluded from co-occurrence clustering. This is the immuneACCESS table as TCRdb keeps it, with only in-frame sequences that have V and J called. A part of the clones is gone; compared with another copy, unresolved V genes explain less than half, and the rest is unexplained. V and J calls and clone size follow that table, whereas D and trimming were derived from the DNA. The sample's clone listing holds about 58,000 clones. Roughly 2.1% of the sample belongs to the ten largest clones.

The cohort consisted of approximately 690 healthy bone marrow donors. Cohort members were all nominally healthy when sampled, although unrecorded immune exposures were likely present. The donor was CMV seronegative and belonged to the group of 350 or so seronegative cohort members. A peripheral blood sample was collected from each donor, and TCR beta sequencing was performed on peripheral blood mononuclear cells. Genomic DNA was extracted from the blood cell samples with the Qiagen DNeasy Blood Extraction Kit. This TCR derives from a woman younger than 30 in good health and CMV-seronegative. What was sequenced was PBMCs. Rearrangement joined TRBV18 to TRBJ2-2, and TRBD1 aligns with 8 junction nucleotides. Read as DNA, the sequence is TGTGCCAGCTCACCGGTCCAGGGGGCTTCCGTTTCCGGGGAGCTGTTTTTT. This encodes CASSPVQGASVSGELFF.